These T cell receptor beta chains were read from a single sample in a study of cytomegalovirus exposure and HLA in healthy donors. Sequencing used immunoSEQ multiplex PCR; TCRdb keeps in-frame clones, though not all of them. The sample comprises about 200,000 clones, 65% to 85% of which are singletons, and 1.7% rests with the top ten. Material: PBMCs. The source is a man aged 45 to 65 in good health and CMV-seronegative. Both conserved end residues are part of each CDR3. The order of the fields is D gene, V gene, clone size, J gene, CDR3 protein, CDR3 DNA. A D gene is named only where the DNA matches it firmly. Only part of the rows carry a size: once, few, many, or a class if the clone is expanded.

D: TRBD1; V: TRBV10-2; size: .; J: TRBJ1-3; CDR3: CASTTGIFSGNTIYF; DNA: TGCGCCAGCACGACAGGGATTTTCTCTGGAAACACCATATATTTT
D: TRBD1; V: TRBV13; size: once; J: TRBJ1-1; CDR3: CASSPPDRARDEAFF; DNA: TGTGCCAGCAGCCCACCGGACAGGGCTCGGGACGAAGCTTTCTTT
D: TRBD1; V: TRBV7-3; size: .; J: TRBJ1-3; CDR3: CASKTGASGNTIYF; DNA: TGTGCCAGCAAGACAGGGGCCTCTGGAAACACCATATATTTT
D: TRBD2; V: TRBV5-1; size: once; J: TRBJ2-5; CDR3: CASSPGGGAETQYF; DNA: TGCGCCAGCAGCCCGGGAGGTGGAGCGGAGACCCAGTACTTC
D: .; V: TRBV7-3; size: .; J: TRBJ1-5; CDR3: CASSPDSAGPQHF; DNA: TGTGCCAGCAGTCCGGACAGTGCGGGGCCCCAGCATTTT
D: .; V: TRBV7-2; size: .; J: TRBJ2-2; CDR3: CASRQMDTSTGELFF; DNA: TGTGCCAGCAGGCAAATGGACACCTCAACCGGGGAGCTGTTTTTT
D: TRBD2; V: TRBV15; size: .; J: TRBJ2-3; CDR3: CATSRDTGRGTDTQYF; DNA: TGTGCCACCAGCAGAGATACTGGGAGGGGCACAGATACGCAGTATTTT
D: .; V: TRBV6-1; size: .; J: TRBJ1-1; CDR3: CASSELPGVNTEAFF; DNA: TGTGCCAGCAGTGAACTCCCGGGGGTAAACACTGAAGCTTTCTTT
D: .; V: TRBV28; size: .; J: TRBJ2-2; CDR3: CASRTGLVGELFF; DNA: TGTGCCTCTAGAACAGGTCTAGTGGGGGAGCTGTTTTTT
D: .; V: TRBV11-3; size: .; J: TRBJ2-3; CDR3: CASSLMGSRGTDTQYF; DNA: TGTGCCAGCAGCTTAATGGGGAGTCGGGGCACAGATACGCAGTATTTT
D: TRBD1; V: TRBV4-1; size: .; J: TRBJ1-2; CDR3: CASSQGETGGSVAWGYTF; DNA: TGCGCCAGCAGCCAAGGCGAGACAGGGGGCTCGGTAGCGTGGGGCTACACCTTC
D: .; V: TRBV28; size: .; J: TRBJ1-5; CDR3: CASSRGGGQHQPQHF; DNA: TGTGCCAGCAGTCGTGGGGGGGGGCAGCATCAGCCCCAGCATTTT
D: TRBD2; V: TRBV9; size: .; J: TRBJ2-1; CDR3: CASSGPSGSKQFF; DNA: TGTGCCAGCAGCGGACCTAGCGGGAGTAAGCAGTTCTTC
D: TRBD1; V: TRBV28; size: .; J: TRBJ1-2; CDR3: CASSSSATGSYGYTF; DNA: TGTGCCAGCAGTTCGTCCGCGACAGGGTCCTATGGCTACACCTTC
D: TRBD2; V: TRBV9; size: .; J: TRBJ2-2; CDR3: CASSVSGLAGEKTGELFF; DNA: TGTGCCAGCAGCGTATCGGGACTAGCGGGAGAGAAGACCGGGGAGCTGTTTTTT
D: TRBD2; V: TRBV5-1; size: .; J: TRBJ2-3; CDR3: CASSLDLAGAADTQYF; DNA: TGCGCCAGCAGCTTGGATCTTGCGGGAGCGGCAGATACGCAGTATTTT
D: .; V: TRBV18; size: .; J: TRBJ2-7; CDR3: CASSPYPDKPSYEQYF; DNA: TGTGCCAGCTCGCCCTACCCTGACAAGCCTTCCTACGAGCAGTACTTC
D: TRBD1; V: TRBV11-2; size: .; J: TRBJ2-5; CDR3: CASSLGGQALRETQYF; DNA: TGTGCCAGCAGCTTAGGGGGACAGGCCCTGCGGGAGACCCAGTACTTC
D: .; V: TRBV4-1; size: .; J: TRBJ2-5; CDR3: CASSQPQGGETQYF; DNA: TGCGCCAGCAGCCAACCCCAGGGTGGGGAGACCCAGTACTTC
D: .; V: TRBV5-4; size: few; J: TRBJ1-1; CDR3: CASSLGPRGNTEAFF; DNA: TGTGCCAGCAGCCTGGGCCCCCGGGGTAACACTGAAGCTTTCTTT
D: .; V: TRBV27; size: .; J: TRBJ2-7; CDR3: CASSWRLATEQYF; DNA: TGTGCCAGCAGTTGGCGTCTAGCAACCGAGCAGTACTTC
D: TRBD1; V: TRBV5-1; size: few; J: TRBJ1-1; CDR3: CASSLVWDRKGTTEAFF; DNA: TGCGCCAGCAGCTTGGTATGGGACAGGAAAGGTACGACTGAAGCTTTCTTT
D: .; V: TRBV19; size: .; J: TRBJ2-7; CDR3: CASSIVGGAGYEQYF; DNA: TGTGCCAGTAGTATTGTTGGGGGCGCGGGCTACGAGCAGTACTTC
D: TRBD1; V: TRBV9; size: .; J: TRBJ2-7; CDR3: CASSVGGTGAYEQYF; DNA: TGTGCCAGCAGCGTAGGGGGGACAGGAGCCTACGAGCAGTACTTC
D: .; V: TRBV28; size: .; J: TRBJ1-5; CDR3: CASSPRAGNNQPQHF; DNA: TGTGCCAGCAGCCCCCGAGCAGGCAACAATCAGCCCCAGCATTTT
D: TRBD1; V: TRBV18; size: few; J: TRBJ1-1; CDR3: CASSPTQGANTEAFF; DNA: TGTGCCAGCTCACCGACACAGGGGGCTAACACTGAAGCTTTCTTT
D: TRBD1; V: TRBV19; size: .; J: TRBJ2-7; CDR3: CASSFGQGGGEQYF; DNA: TGTGCCAGTAGTTTCGGACAGGGGGGTGGCGAGCAGTACTTC
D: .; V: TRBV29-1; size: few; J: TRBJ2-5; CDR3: CSTTGEGRETQYF; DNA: TGCAGCACGACAGGGGAGGGAAGAGAAACCCAGTACTTC
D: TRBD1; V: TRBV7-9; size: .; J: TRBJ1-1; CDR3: CASSSRQGRGTEAFF; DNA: TGTGCCAGCAGCTCTAGACAGGGAAGAGGGACTGAAGCTTTCTTT
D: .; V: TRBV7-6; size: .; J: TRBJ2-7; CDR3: CASSFMAGSSYEQYF; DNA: TGTGCCAGCAGCTTTATGGCGGGCAGTTCTTACGAGCAGTACTTC
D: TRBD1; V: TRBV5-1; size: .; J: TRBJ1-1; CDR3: CASSPWGTAEATEAFF; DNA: TGCGCCAGCAGCCCGTGGGGGACAGCCGAGGCCACTGAAGCTTTCTTT
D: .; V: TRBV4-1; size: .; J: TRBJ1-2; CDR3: CASSQDRSRGMDTF; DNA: TGCGCCAGCAGCCAAGATAGGAGCCGAGGGATGGACACCTTC
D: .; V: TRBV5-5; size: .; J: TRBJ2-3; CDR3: CASSLAVNTDTQYF; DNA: TGTGCCAGCAGCTTGGCGGTAAACACAGATACGCAGTATTTT
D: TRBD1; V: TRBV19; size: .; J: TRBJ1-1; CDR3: CASSIAGGNTEAFF; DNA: TGTGCCAGTAGTATAGCAGGGGGGAACACTGAAGCTTTCTTT
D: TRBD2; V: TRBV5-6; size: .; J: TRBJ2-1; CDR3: CASSPTSGTRNEQFF; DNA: TGTGCCAGCAGCCCTACTAGCGGGACGAGGAATGAGCAGTTCTTC
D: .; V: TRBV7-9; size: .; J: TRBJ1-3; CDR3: CASSLVAGKFSGNTIYF; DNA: TGTGCCAGCAGCTTAGTGGCAGGGAAATTCTCTGGAAACACCATATATTTT